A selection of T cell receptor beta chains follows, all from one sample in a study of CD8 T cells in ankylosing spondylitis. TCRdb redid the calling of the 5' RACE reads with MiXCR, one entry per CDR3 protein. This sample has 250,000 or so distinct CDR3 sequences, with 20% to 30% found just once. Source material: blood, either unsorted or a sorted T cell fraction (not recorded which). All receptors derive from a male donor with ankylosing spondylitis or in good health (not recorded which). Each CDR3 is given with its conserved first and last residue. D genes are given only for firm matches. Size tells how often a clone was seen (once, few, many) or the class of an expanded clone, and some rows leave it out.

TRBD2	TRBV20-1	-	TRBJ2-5	CSRWGGPRETQYF	TGCAGCCGCTGGGGGGGACCCCGGGAGACCCAGTACTTC
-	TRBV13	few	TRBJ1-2	CASTTGYGYTF	TGTGCCAGCACGACTGGCTATGGCTACACCTTC
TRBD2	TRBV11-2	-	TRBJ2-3	CASSLLAGGQADTQYF	TGTGCCAGCAGCTTACTAGCGGGGGGACAGGCAGATACGCAGTATTTT
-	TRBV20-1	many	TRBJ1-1	CSATEDSQNTEAFF	TGCAGTGCTACAGAAGACAGCCAGAACACTGAAGCTTTCTTT
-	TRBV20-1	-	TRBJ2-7	CSATRPEIYEQYF	TGCAGTGCTACTCGCCCCGAGATCTACGAGCAGTACTTC
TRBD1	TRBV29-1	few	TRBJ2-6	CSVSGQGANVLTF	TGCAGCGTTTCGGGACAGGGGGCCAACGTCCTGACTTTC
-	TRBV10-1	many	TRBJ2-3	CASSEDSTDTQYF	TGCGCCAGCAGTGAGGACAGCACAGATACGCAGTATTTT
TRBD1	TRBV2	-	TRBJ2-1	CASSFRQGNYNEQFF	TGTGCCAGCAGTTTCCGACAGGGGAACTACAATGAGCAGTTCTTC
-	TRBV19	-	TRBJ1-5	CASSLRGGGQPQHF	TGTGCCAGTAGTCTTCGGGGCGGCGGTCAGCCCCAGCATTTT
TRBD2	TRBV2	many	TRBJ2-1	CASSLAGGLYNEQFF	TGTGCCAGCAGTCTAGCGGGGGGGCTCTACAATGAGCAGTTCTTC
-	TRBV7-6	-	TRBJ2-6	CASSLDRGPGANVLTF	TGTGCCAGCAGCTTGGATCGGGGGCCTGGGGCCAACGTCCTGACTTTC
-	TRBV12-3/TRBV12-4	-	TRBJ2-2	CASSFPSGHLNTGELFF	TGTGCCAGCAGTTTTCCCTCGGGACATCTCAACACCGGGGAGCTGTTTTTT
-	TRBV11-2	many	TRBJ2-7	CASSLVPDRAYEQYF	TGTGCCAGCAGCTTAGTCCCGGACAGAGCCTACGAGCAGTACTTC
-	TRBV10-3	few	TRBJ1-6	CATTRSPLHF	TGTGCCACCACACGATCACCCCTCCACTTT
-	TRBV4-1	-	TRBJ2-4	CASKPREGANIQYF	TGCGCCAGCAAGCCCCGTGAAGGGGCCAACATTCAGTACTTC
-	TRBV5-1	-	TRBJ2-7	CASSLGLYSYEQYF	TGCGCCAGCAGCTTGGGGTTGTATTCCTACGAGCAGTACTTC
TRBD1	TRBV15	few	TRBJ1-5	CATSTGTGHQPQHF	TGTGCCACCTCCACTGGGACAGGTCATCAGCCCCAGCATTTT